The 10 T cell receptor beta chains presented below share a single source sample, sequenced in a study of OX40 agonist ivuxolimab in advanced cancers. The assay was immunoSEQ multiplex PCR, and TCRdb's table has in-frame clones only and misses some. The data show more than 9,000 clones, with approximately 69% seen just once and 10% to 15% held by the top ten. Source: CD4+ or CD8+ T cells sorted from blood, taken in a trial of the OX40 agonist ivuxolimab. The receptors were sampled from an adult with an advanced solid tumor such as melanoma, head and neck, liver or kidney cancer.

V is TRBV9 and J is TRBJ2-3; D is uncertain. V gave up 3 bases and J gave up 7 bases, with 9 bases separating them. The CDR3 runs to 12 residues. From germline, CDR1 is SGDLS and CDR2 YYNGEE. CDR3 amino acids: CASSDGLNTQYF. The CDR3 DNA follows: TGTGCCAGCAGCGATGGATTAAATACGCAGTATTTT. Drawing the rest from reference TRBV9 and TRBJ2-3, the complete variable domain is DSGVTQTPKHLITATGQRVTLRCSPRSGDLSVYWYQQSLDQGLQFLIQYYNGEERAKGNILERFSAQQFPDLHSELNLSSLELGDSALYFCASSDGLNTQYFGPGTRLTVL.

In DNA form, the CDR3 reads TGTGCCAGCAGCTTGGCCGAACAGGGGCGAAACACCGGGGAGCTGTTTTTT. This codes for CASSLAEQGRNTGELFF. The rearrangement links TRBV5-8 to TRBJ2-2; 7 nucleotides agree with TRBD1. The V and J ends lost 0 bases and 2 bases, in that order; junction bases with no gene match: 7. Per germline, CDR1 SGHTS and CDR2 YDEGEE. The CDR3 runs to 17 residues.

The gene calls are TRBV19 and TRBJ2-5; weak D call: TRBD2 (6 bases). The end of the DNA fits TRBJ2-7 better, so the J call may be wrong. The length of the CDR3 is 14 residues. Germline V CDR1 and CDR2: LNHDA, SQIVND (reference sequence). CDR3 residues: CASSPTGGDYEQYF. CDR3 sequence (DNA): TGTGCCAGTAGTCCTACAGGAGGGGACTACGAGCAGTACTTC.

The CDR3 protein is CASSSSGGADNEQFF. The CDR3 DNA sequence: TGTGCCAGCAGCTCTAGCGGGGGGGCCGACAATGAGCAGTTCTTC. The V and J genes are TRBV7-2 and TRBJ2-1; TRBD2 matches 12 bases. In germline, CDR1 is SGHTA, CDR2 FQGNSA. V trimming: 4 bases; J trimming: 5 bases; junction bases outside the gene matches: 3. The CDR3 is made up of 15 amino acids.

This chain connects TRBV25-1 to TRBJ2-1; 11 positions agree with TRBD1. The germline V gene has CDR1 MGHDK and CDR2 SYGVNS. The CDR3 has 16 amino acids. J was trimmed by 4 bases and V by 2 bases; bases with no gene match: 4. The CDR3 DNA reads TGTGCCAGCAGTGAAGGGGGGACAGGGGGGTACAATGAGCAGTTCTTC. Encoded protein: CASSEGGTGGYNEQFF.

This sequence joins TRBV7-2 and TRBJ2-1, with D perhaps TRBD1 (5 bases). CDR1 and CDR2 from the germline V gene are SGHTA and FQGNSA. V was shortened by 3 bases and J by 4 bases, with 13 bases between the two germline ends. This CDR3 spans 15 amino acids. CDR3 sequence reads: CASSFKQGSYNEQFF. The CDR3 DNA sequence: TGTGCCAGCAGCTTTAAGCAGGGATCATACAATGAGCAGTTCTTC.

V gene TRBV29-1 combines with J gene TRBJ2-5, with D perhaps matching TRBD1 or TRBD2 (6 bases each). Deletions cut 0 bases from V and 5 bases from J, with 19 bases between. CDR3 length: 16 amino acids. Germline V gene lookup returns CDR1 SQVTM and CDR2 ANQGSEA. In nucleotides, the CDR3 is TGCAGCGTTGAAGATGGGGCAGGGGAGGATGCGGAGACCCAGTACTTC. This codes for CSVEDGAGEDAETQYF.

The chain couples TRBV5-1 to TRBJ2-7; D remains unclear. V lost 2 bases and J lost 3, with 9 bases in between. Germline V CDR1 and CDR2: SGHRS, YFSETQ. The CDR3 contains 13 residues. The CDR3 DNA reads TGCGCCAGCAGCTTTGGTGGAGTCTACGAGCAGTACTTC. It is translated as CASSFGGVYEQYF.

This chain links TRBV5-4 with TRBJ2-7; 7 nucleotides line up with TRBD1. CDR3 length equals 16 residues. J gave up 2 bases and V 7 bases, and 15 bases lay outside the gene matches. The V gene's germline CDR1 is SGHNT and CDR2 YYREEE (reference sequence). The CDR3 region is CASSGFTGTETYEQYF. In DNA form, the CDR3 reads TGTGCCAGCTCGGGTTTTACGGGGACAGAGACCTACGAGCAGTACTTC.

V gene TRBV2 combines with J gene TRBJ2-7, with D perhaps TRBD2 (6 bases). The germline CDR1 and CDR2 sequences are SNHLY and FYNNEI. The CDR3 is 11 amino acids. V was clipped by 7 bases and J by 5 bases, with 9 bases between them. CDR3 residues: CASTGGDEQYF. In nucleotides, the CDR3 is TGTGCCAGCACCGGCGGGGACGAGCAGTACTTC.